This T cell receptor (beta chain) originates from a study of T-cell memory formation after mild COVID-19. Overall study: Most TCR clusters belonged to a single donor. Findings of the study overall: In second-wave clones peaking day 37, SARS-CoV-2 specificity remained unconfirmed. Clones contracting over day 15 to 85 were CD4/CD8 balanced, with later expanders leaning CD4+. Some SARS-CoV-2-responding clones were already detected in memory before infection.

A word on this clonotype: What it binds is unknown.

Trimming at V came to 6 bases and at J to 6 bases, leaving 10 bases not matched to a gene. The CDR3 consists of 15 residues. The germline CDR1 and CDR2 sequences are DFQATT and SNEGSKA (reference sequence). TCRdb independently ran MiXCR on the 5' RACE reads; one entry per CDR3 protein. Here the sample spans 450,000 to 650,000 distinct CDR3 sequences, around 21% being singletons. V is TRBV20-1 and J is TRBJ2-1; 11 nucleotides match TRBD1. Specimen: PBMCs or a T cell subset sorted from them (not recorded which). This sequence was found in an adult woman who had mild COVID-19 (a few samples of this study predate the infection). Cell type and time point are not known. CDR3 bases: TGCAGTGCAAAGGGGACAGGGGGGTTCTTCAATGAGCAGTTCTTC. It specifies CSAKGTGGFFNEQFF.